Below, 31 T cell receptor beta chains from the same sample are listed, as sequenced in a study of cytomegalovirus exposure and HLA in healthy donors. In the PCR, 60 Vbeta and 13 Jbeta primers were used. Clones were read by immunoSEQ multiplex PCR, and TCRdb kept only the in-frame ones, dropping some. The sample has tens of thousands of clones; approximately 71% are singletons. The sample taken for sequencing was PBMCs. All receptors derive from a man aged 55 to 70 in good health and CMV-seropositive.

The gene calls are TRBV29-1 and TRBJ2-1, with 11 bases aligning to TRBD2. The J segment lost 4 bases and the V segment lost 4 bases, leaving 3 bases of the junction unmatched. The V gene's germline CDR1 is SQVTM and CDR2 ANQGSEA. The CDR3 totals 14 residues. The CDR3 nucleotides read TGCAGCGTTGGGGGACTAGCGGCTTACAATGAGCAGTTCTTC. Amino acid sequence: CSVGGLAAYNEQFF.

This chain connects TRBV6-4 to TRBJ2-5; D gene ambiguous. Germline CDR1 MRHNA, CDR2 SNTAGT. CDR3 length: 13 amino acids. The V end lost 3 bases, the J end lost 7 bases, and 12 bases lay between the germline ends. The CDR3 nucleotides are TGTGCCAGCAGTGAGAGCGAGATAGGGACCCAGTACTTC. Its translation is CASSESEIGTQYF.

The V and J genes are TRBV7-9 and TRBJ2-3; 8 bases are a match to TRBD2. The J segment lost 0 bases and the V segment lost 1 base, leaving 6 bases of the junction unmatched. This CDR3 has 17 residues. Germline V gives CDR1 SEHNR, CDR2 FQNEAQ (reference sequence). Here the CDR3 DNA reads TGTGCCAGCAGCTTAGGGCTGGCTAGCGGGAGCACAGATACGCAGTATTTT. It yields the protein CASSLGLASGSTDTQYF.

This rearrangement joins TRBV7-2 to TRBJ2-5, with 10 positions matching TRBD1. The CDR3 is 16 residues long. CDR1 and CDR2 (germline): SGHTA, FQGNSA. The V segment lost 1 base and the J segment 2 bases; nucleotides outside the gene matches: 4. In DNA, the CDR3 is TGTGCCAGCAGCTTAGTTGGGACAGGGGCTCAAGAGACCCAGTACTTC. Amino acids: CASSLVGTGAQETQYF.

This clone was detected only a few times. The chain carries TRBV7-2 and TRBJ2-7; maybe TRBD1 (6 bases). This CDR3 is built from 17 residues. Germline loops: CDR1 SGHTA, CDR2 FQGNSA. With 5 bases removed from V and 3 bases from J, the gap between germline ends came to 23 bases. In nucleotides, the CDR3 is TGTGCCAGCAGCCACAGCAGGGACACCCCATCAAACTACGAGCAGTACTTC. Translating gives CASSHSRDTPSNYEQYF.

CDR3 bases: TGTGCCAGCAGTTCGCTAACGGTTAGCAATCAGCCCCAGCATTTT. Translation gives CASSSLTVSNQPQHF. This chain uses TRBV27 with TRBJ1-5; D unresolved. V lost 4 bases, J lost 0 bases, and 10 bases lay in between. This CDR3 comprises 15 residues. CDR1 is MNHEY and CDR2 is SMNVEV in the germline V gene (reference sequence).

The rearrangement uses TRBV27 and TRBJ1-5; the D is unclear. This CDR3 comprises 15 residues. The V and J ends lost 6 bases and 5 bases respectively, with 17 bases between them. Germline V gene data show CDR1 as MNHEY and CDR2 as SMNVEV (reference sequence). The CDR3 here is CASSPTRLPDQPQHF. The CDR3 nucleotides are TGTGCCAGCAGCCCCACTCGACTTCCAGATCAGCCCCAGCATTTT.

This clone was detected only once. The junction departs from the called germline gene at one end, perhaps through a read error. This chain uses TRBV7-7 with TRBJ2-7, with D perhaps matching TRBD2 (6 bases). Germline loops: CDR1 SSHAT, CDR2 FNYEAQ (reference sequence). This CDR3 has 13 residues. The CDR3 reads CASSREFAHEQYF. CDR3 nucleotides: TGTGCTAGCAGCCGGGAGTTTGCCCACGAGCAGTACTTC.

This clone was seen just once. This chain joins TRBV5-1 and TRBJ1-1; 9 bases align to TRBD1. The CDR3 is made up of 17 amino acids. Trimming cost V 4 bases and J 0 bases; bases outside gene matches: 10. Germline V lookup: CDR1 SGHRS, CDR2 YFSETQ. The DNA for the CDR3 is TGCGCCAGCAGCCCCGGAGTGGGACAGGGCTTGAACACTGAAGCTTTCTTT. This gives the protein CASSPGVGQGLNTEAFF.

V is TRBV5-4 and J is TRBJ2-1; D is undetermined. Germline V gene sequence: CDR1 SGHNT, CDR2 YYREEE (reference sequence). The CDR3 consists of 13 residues. The V end was cut by 5 bases, the J end by 7 bases, with 13 bases between. CDR3 bases: TGTGCCAGCAGTAGCAAAGATGGTAATGAGCAGTTCTTC. Its protein product is CASSSKDGNEQFF. The full variable domain, its missing parts supplied by reference TRBV5-4 and TRBJ2-1, is ETGVTQSPTHLIKTRGQQVTLRCSSQSGHNTVSWYQQALGQGPQFIFQYYREEENGRGNFPPRFSGLQFPNYSSELNVNALELDDSALYLCASSSKDGNEQFFGPGTRLTVL.

The chain carries TRBV5-1 and TRBJ1-3; D ambiguous. The V end lost 0 bases, the J end lost 0 bases, and 7 bases lay between the germline ends. Germline V gene lookup returns CDR1 SGHRS and CDR2 YFSETQ. CDR3 length equals 15 residues. Here the CDR3 reads CASSLDGSSGNTIYF. CDR3 coding DNA: TGCGCCAGCAGCTTGGATGGGAGCTCTGGAAACACCATATATTTT. The full variable domain, with the rest looked up from reference TRBV5-1 and TRBJ1-3, is KAGVTQTPRYLIKTRGQQVTLSCSPISGHRSVSWYQQTPGQGLQFLFEYFSETQRNKGNFPGRFSGRQFSNSRSEMNVSTLELGDSALYLCASSLDGSSGNTIYFGEGSWLTVV.

V usage is TRBV5-1 and J usage is TRBJ2-5; D is perhaps TRBD1 (6 bases). The CDR3 covers 14 residues. Germline CDR1 is SGHRS and CDR2 is YFSETQ. V lost 4 bases and J lost 2, with 12 bases in between. For the CDR3, the DNA is TGCGCCAGCAGCCCCGGACAGCCACAAGAGACCCAGTACTTC. It yields the protein CASSPGQPQETQYF.

This rearrangement joins TRBV18 to TRBJ2-3; TRBD2 matches 8 bases. The germline V gene encodes CDR1 KGHSH and CDR2 LQKENI. The V gene end was trimmed by 3 bases and the J gene end by 11 bases; junction bases not matched to a gene: 7. The CDR3 contains 13 residues. The CDR3 DNA sequence: TGTGCCAGCTCACCTAGCGGGGCGGAAGGGCAGTATTTT. It is translated as CASSPSGAEGQYF. Full variable domain (missing parts from reference TRBV18 and TRBJ2-3): NAGVMQNPRHLVRRRGQEARLRCSPMKGHSHVYWYRQLPEEGLKFMVYLQKENIIDESGMPKERFSAEFPKEGPSILRIQQVVRGDSAAYFCASSPSGAEGQYFGPGTRLTVL.

This chain connects TRBV19 to TRBJ2-1; 9 bases are shared with TRBD1. CDR3 length: 16 amino acids. The germline CDR1 and CDR2 sequences are LNHDA and SQIVND (reference sequence). Losses at the gene ends were 8 bases for V and 3 bases for J; bases not matched to a gene: 11. The CDR3 is CASGLTGGFHYNEQFF. The CDR3 DNA is TGTGCCAGTGGACTGACAGGGGGTTTTCACTACAATGAGCAGTTCTTC.

DNA of the CDR3: TGTGCCAGCAGACCAGGACAGGGCTGGGAAGAGACCCAGTACTTC. It is translated as CASRPGQGWEETQYF. The gene calls are TRBV7-2 and TRBJ2-5; 8 bases map to TRBD1. Germline lookup yields CDR1 SGHTA and CDR2 FQGNSA. This CDR3 contains 15 residues. Trimming removed 6 bases from V and 3 bases from J; junction bases left unmatched: 9.

The gene calls are TRBV5-8 and TRBJ1-1; D is undetermined. Germline assignment: CDR1 SGHTS and CDR2 YDEGEE. V was trimmed by 0 bases and J by 7 bases, leaving 7 bases between them. The CDR3 has 12 amino acids. DNA for the CDR3: TGTGCCAGCAGCTTGGTACAGATTGAAGCTTTCTTT. Translation gives CASSLVQIEAFF.

The genes are TRBV29-1 and TRBJ2-7; possibly TRBD1 for D (5 bases). There are 14 residues in the CDR3. Germline values: CDR1 SQVTM, CDR2 ANQGSEA. The V end was cut by 6 bases, the J end by 4 bases, with 19 bases between. For the CDR3, the DNA is TGCAGCGTGCTTCCGAATTTGGGGCCATACGAGCAGTACTTC. Translation gives CSVLPNLGPYEQYF.

The rearrangement joins TRBV5-1 to TRBJ2-7, with a weak D call TRBD2 (7 bases). The CDR3 covers 15 residues. Germline V lookup: CDR1 SGHRS, CDR2 YFSETQ. V lost 0 bases, J lost 2 bases, and 12 bases lay in between. The CDR3 sequence: CASSLVRGGAYEQYF. CDR3 DNA: TGCGCCAGCAGCTTGGTGAGGGGGGGCGCCTACGAGCAGTACTTC.

The chain couples TRBV18 to TRBJ2-4; the D gene is possibly TRBD2 (5 bases). CDR1 is KGHSH, CDR2 LQKENI, per germline. V lost 3 bases and J 9 bases, leaving 9 bases between the germline ends. The CDR3 has 12 residues. Here the CDR3 DNA reads TGTGCCAGCTCACCGGACTCGCCCATTCAGTACTTC. It encodes CASSPDSPIQYF.

The rearrangement joins TRBV4-1 to TRBJ1-2; perhaps TRBD1 as D (6 bases). Germline lookup yields CDR1 MGHRA and CDR2 YSYEKL. The CDR3 consists of 14 residues. V was shortened by 1 base and J by 3 bases, with 9 bases between the two germline ends. The CDR3 DNA follows: TGCGCCAGCAGCCAAGCAGGGGACCACTATGGCTACACCTTC. Translation: CASSQAGDHYGYTF.

The genes are TRBV27 and TRBJ2-1, with D maybe TRBD2 (6 bases). V was pared by 3 bases and J by 2 bases, with 8 bases between. CDR1 is MNHEY and CDR2 is SMNVEV in the germline V gene (reference sequence). The CDR3 consists of 14 residues. For the CDR3, the DNA is TGTGCCAGCAGTTTGGGACTGCCCTACAATGAGCAGTTCTTC. Translation: CASSLGLPYNEQFF.

The rearrangement links TRBV9 to TRBJ2-1; no reliable D call. The CDR3 is made up of 13 amino acids. The ends were cut back, 0 bases at V and 7 bases at J, with 8 bases in the middle. Germline CDR1 and CDR2: SGDLS and YYNGEE. Here the CDR3 DNA reads TGTGCCAGCAGCGTAGCTAGGCTGAATGAGCAGTTCTTC. It specifies CASSVARLNEQFF.

The chain carries TRBV4-1 and TRBJ2-2; 8 bases agree with TRBD1. V gave up 2 bases and J gave up 0 bases; unmatched junction bases: 5. Germline loops: CDR1 MGHRA, CDR2 YSYEKL. This CDR3 has 17 amino acids. The CDR3 nucleotides read TGCGCCAGCAGCCAACTCGAGACAGGGGCGAACACCGGGGAGCTGTTTTTT. Protein: CASSQLETGANTGELFF.

This clone occurred once. The rearrangement joins TRBV6-6 to TRBJ2-7, with TRBD2 matching over 11 bases. CDR3 length: 16 amino acids. Unmatched junction bases numbered 9, after V lost 4 bases and J lost 4 bases. Germline CDR1 is MNHNY and CDR2 is SVGAGI (reference sequence). The CDR3 reads CASSSNSGRARYEQYF. The CDR3 DNA is TGTGCCAGCAGTTCAAATAGCGGGAGGGCCCGGTACGAGCAGTACTTC.

V usage is TRBV27 and J usage is TRBJ2-5, with 7 positions matching TRBD2. Judging by the DNA end, TRBJ2-7 fits better; the J call may be wrong. The V gene's germline CDR1 is MNHEY and CDR2 SMNVEV (reference sequence). The CDR3 is 14 amino acids. The CDR3 DNA is TGTGCCAGCAGTTTAGGCGGGAGTTACTACGAGCAGTACTTC. Its protein is CASSLGGSYYEQYF.

The rearrangement joins TRBV5-1 to TRBJ2-1, with a tentative D call TRBD1 (6 bases). The CDR3 contains 15 residues. Per germline, CDR1 SGHRS and CDR2 YFSETQ. V dropped 7 bases and J dropped 1 base, with 15 bases sitting between them. Here the CDR3 DNA reads TGCGCCAGCGGCCACAGGGATATTTCCTACAATGAGCAGTTCTTC. Translating it yields CASGHRDISYNEQFF. Together with reference TRBV5-1 and TRBJ2-1, the CDR3 gives the full variable domain: KAGVTQTPRYLIKTRGQQVTLSCSPISGHRSVSWYQQTPGQGLQFLFEYFSETQRNKGNFPGRFSGRQFSNSRSEMNVSTLELGDSALYLCASGHRDISYNEQFFGPGTRLTVL.

The chain carries TRBV11-3 and TRBJ2-2, with 9 bases lining up with TRBD2. Germline trimming cut 5 bases from V and 5 bases from J; bases unmatched to any gene: 6. Looked up from germline, CDR1 is SGHNT and CDR2 is YENEEA. This CDR3 contains 15 residues. The CDR3 region has the DNA TGTGCCAGCAGCCAGACTAGCGGTCGGACCGGGGAGCTGTTTTTT. It translates to CASSQTSGRTGELFF. The full variable domain, completed using reference TRBV11-3 and TRBJ2-2, is EAGVVQSPRYKIIEKKQPVAFWCNPISGHNTLYWYLQNLGQGPELLIRYENEEAVDDSQLPKDRFSAERLKGVDSTLKIQPAELGDSAVYLCASSQTSGRTGELFFGEGSRLTVL.

This chain uses TRBV4-1 with TRBJ2-4; weak D call: TRBD2 (6 bases). Germline V gene lookup returns CDR1 MGHRA and CDR2 YSYEKL. The CDR3 spans 17 residues. Trimming shortened V by 0 bases and J by 0 bases, and 12 bases separated the two germline ends. For the CDR3, the DNA is TGCGCCAGCAGCCAAGATGCAGGGACTTTAGCCAAAAACATTCAGTACTTC. Protein: CASSQDAGTLAKNIQYF.

This clone was seen just once. The DNA of the CDR3 is TGTGCCAGTAGTACCGCCGCTAGCGGGAGTTACGAGCAGTACTTC. Residues: CASSTAASGSYEQYF. The rearrangement joins TRBV19 to TRBJ2-7, with 10 bases matching TRBD2. The ends lost 4 bases at V and 4 bases at J; junction bases unmatched: 7. The germline gives CDR1 LNHDA, CDR2 SQIVND (reference sequence). This CDR3 comprises 15 residues.

The rearrangement joins TRBV10-3 to TRBJ2-1; 10 positions agree with TRBD2. This CDR3 is 14 amino acids long. In germline, CDR1 is ENHRY, CDR2 SYGVKD. The junction had 6 bases not matched to a gene; V was cut back by 4 bases and J by 9 bases. The CDR3 region has the DNA TGTGCCATCAGTGGAACTAGCGGGATCAGTGAGCAGTTCTTC. Amino acids: CAISGTSGISEQFF.

The chain is built from TRBV5-6 and TRBJ1-1, with D possibly TRBD1 on 5 matching bases. The CDR3 runs to 13 residues. Trimming stripped 4 bases from V and 4 bases from J, with 11 bases between. The germline CDR1 and CDR2 sequences are SGHDT and YYEEEE. CDR3 residues: CASSRGGGTEAFF. CDR3 DNA sequence: TGTGCCAGCAGCCGCGGGGGGGGCACTGAAGCTTTCTTT.